This passage covers 5 T cell receptor beta chains from one sample sequenced in a study of patients and donors after allogeneic stem cell transplantation. One entry per CDR3 protein, called by TCRdb with MiXCR from the RT-PCR reads. The table has some 880,000 distinct CDR3 sequences, roughly 18% seen once. Input material: blood, either unsorted or a sorted T cell fraction (not recorded which). These receptors were obtained from a human donor who was either an allogeneic HSCT recipient or a stem cell or donor lymphocyte infusion donor (not recorded which). It is not recorded whose cells these are; they may come from a transplant donor.

This clonotype was picked up a small number of times. The DNA for the CDR3 is TGTGCCAGCAGCTTAGGGTACTCAGCAGATACGCAGTATTTT. Translated: CASSLGYSADTQYF. This chain uses TRBV11-3 with TRBJ2-3, with unresolved D. V was pared by 1 base and J by 4 bases, with 9 bases between. The germline gives CDR1 SGHNT, CDR2 YENEEA. This CDR3 has 14 residues.

The DNA of the CDR3 is TGTGCCAGCAGCAGGGACAATGCCCAAGAGACCCAGTACTTC. Protein product: CASSRDNAQETQYF. V usage is TRBV5-5 and J usage is TRBJ2-5; a possible D gene is TRBD1 (6 bases). The CDR3 has 14 residues. The germline V and J ends were trimmed by 4 bases and 1 base, with 11 bases remaining between them. In germline, CDR1 is SGHKS, CDR2 YYEKEE (reference sequence).

This clonotype was seen many times. V and J are TRBV25-1 and TRBJ1-2, with D maybe TRBD1 (5 bases). V was cut by 4 bases and J by 9 bases, with 9 bases left in between. Germline assignment: CDR1 MGHDK and CDR2 SYGVNS. The CDR3 length is 11 residues. The CDR3 reads CASSARQRYTF. The CDR3 DNA is TGTGCCAGCAGTGCAAGACAGCGCTACACCTTC.

The chain joins TRBV3-1 to TRBJ1-2; 8 bases are shared with TRBD1. CDR3 length equals 14 residues. The trim removed 6 bases at V and 8 bases at J, leaving 11 bases unmatched. CDR1 and CDR2 (germline): LGHDT, YNNKEL (reference sequence). The CDR3 loop reads CASSPSSDRAGYTF. The CDR3 DNA follows: TGTGCCAGCAGTCCCTCTTCGGACAGGGCCGGCTACACCTTC.

This clonotype was seen only a few times. The chain uses TRBV2 and TRBJ2-1; 7 nucleotides align to TRBD2. J lost 14 bases, V lost 6 bases, and 10 bases had no gene match. Germline V gene lookup returns CDR1 SNHLY and CDR2 FYNNEI. The CDR3 is 12 amino acids. CDR3 nucleotides: TGTGCCAGCAGAAGACTAGCTCATTCTAAGTTCTTC. It translates to CASRRLAHSKFF.